The following is a TCR beta chain sequence with its context. These data originate in a study of control samples from healthy donors and cancer patients. Profiling relied on immunoSEQ multiplex PCR, and the TCRdb table lists in-frame clones only, not all of them. The data contain some 65,000 clones, approximately 80% of them singletons. Trimming shortened V by 8 bases and J by 0 bases, and 19 bases separated the two germline ends. The CDR3 sequence is 16 residues long. Per germline, CDR1 SGHAT and CDR2 FQDESV (reference sequence). This TCR came from a woman in her forties or fifties with lung cancer. What was sequenced was PBMCs. The chain is built from TRBV11-1 and TRBJ2-5; possible D gene TRBD1, 6 bases. CDR3 in amino acids: CASASPMTGNQETQYF. The CDR3 DNA follows: TGTGCCAGCGCCTCACCCATGACAGGCAACCAAGAGACCCAGTACTTC.